This T cell receptor (beta chain) was identified during a study of cytomegalovirus exposure and HLA in healthy donors. Findings and caveats of the study: Reports described diagnosis of cytomegalovirus status by the classifier as highly specific and sensitive.

Trimming shortened V by 0 bases and J by 8 bases, and 20 bases separated the two germline ends. Germline CDR1 reads SGHRS; CDR2 reads YFSETQ. There are 16 residues in the CDR3. PCR employed 60 Vbeta and 13 Jbeta primers. Clones were read by immunoSEQ multiplex PCR, and TCRdb kept only the in-frame ones, dropping some. This table holds roughly 150,000 clones, over 70% found once. Turning to this clone: Its specificity is unknown.

The chain employs TRBV5-1 and TRBJ1-2; tentatively, D is TRBD1 (5 bases). The source of this sequence is a woman younger than 35 in good health and CMV-seronegative. Material for sequencing was PBMCs. CDR3 nucleotide sequence: TGCGCCAGCAGCTTGGCCGGTCTTAGAAGGGGAGGCGGCTACACCTTC. Translation gives CASSLAGLRRGGGYTF.